The present T cell receptor (beta chain) was sequenced within a study of shared clonotypes between healthy human individuals (dated by TCRdb to 2020 to 2021). At the level of the whole study: A few men and a couple of women, aged 18 to 49 years, made up the cohort. For each donor, three plates each were used for CD4 naive and CD4 memory, two plates were used for CD8 naive, and one plate was used for CD8 memory. The study deeply sequenced blood TCR repertoires of about 5 healthy adults to estimate repertoire size and the extent of clonotype sharing between individuals. Libraries were prepared and TCR repertoires were sequenced by different laboratories using diverse techniques, in order to increase sequencing depth and limit assay-specific biases. Each donor's leukapheresis produced roughly between roughly 0.85 and 10 billion PBMCs. General conclusions and limits of the study: Pairwise subsampling led to the expectation that sequencing depth would affect the degree of clonotype sharing among donors. Compared with non-shared clonotypes, the clonotypes found in all four sorted-subset donors had higher generation probabilities. Sampling was restricted to blood, and TCR repertoires in tissues likely differ from the TCR repertoires found in blood. Because the study included a small number of donors, the genetic and exposure-history diversity represented was limited. Estimated clonotype richness was generally larger for naive than for memory subsets. Incomplete sequencing was indicated by rarefaction of sorted-subset datasets, despite the large sequencing depth. Roughly 5% of naive CD4, 3.5% of naive CD8, approximately 2% of memory CD4, and 0.35% to 0.5% of memory CD8 clonotypes were shared across several donors.

Healthy HIV-negative adults with no recently reported acute infections or vaccinations were included as donors. Every donor was a Caucasian adult living in Nashville, Tennessee, USA. CD4+ T cells were enriched by magnetic negative selection; naive cells were then positively selected on CD45RA, and the negative fraction formed the memory subset. After blood collection by leukapheresis, PBMCs were isolated using Ficoll-Histopaque density gradient centrifugation and then cryopreserved in the vapor phase of liquid nitrogen. Purity and quantity of every magnetically sorted T cell population were checked by analytical flow cytometry. Genomic DNA was isolated from every sorted fraction and measured by UV absorbance on a Nanodrop 2000c. Remarks on this clone: Its antigen remains unidentified. One base away there is no much larger clone; base qualities are not given.

Using the deep immunoSEQ assay, multiplex PCR amplified TCR CDR3 regions from genomic DNA. Genomic DNA extracted from each cell subset was distributed evenly over all wells of several immunoSEQ 96-well plates, and each plate served as one replicate. For sorted subsets, each replicate PCR was loaded with roughly 190 ng genomic DNA, equivalent to 25,000 to 35,000 T cell genomes. The purified libraries were quantified using a Qubit 3.0 fluorometer, sized with a Bioanalyzer 2100, and then quantified again using the KAPA Library Quantification kit. A separate single-read 150-cycle Illumina NextSeq 550 flow cell was used to sequence each immunoSEQ 96-well plate. As for the authors' bioinformatics: Because the immunoSEQ output included only junctional sequences and no quality scores, the filtering could not be the same as the filtering used for full-length reads. To assign V/J genes and CDR3, sequences were annotated against IMGT germline references using PyIR, a Python wrapper for IgBLAST v1.9. Reads were filtered out if the reads had weak V/J assignments (E-value above 1e-6), no CDR3, stop codons, out-of-frame junctions, or ambiguous translated residues. V3J clonotypes were defined as sequences sharing an identical inferred V gene, J gene, and CDR3 amino acid sequence. To compute the percentage overlap between repertoires, the number of shared unique clonotypes was divided by the size of the smaller repertoire. Three approaches were used to assess repertoire richness: RTK rarefaction, the Chao1 estimator, and Recon v2.1 estimates of unobserved clonotypes. OLGA was used to compute generation probabilities for all TCRbeta clonotypes that the gDNA method yielded from a few donors. TCRdb mirrors the immuneACCESS table, restricted to in-frame sequences. Some clones are absent from its copies; in checked studies, under half trace to an unresolved V gene, and the reason for the others is unknown. The DNA gave D and trimming, while V, J and clone size come from that table. The sample records about 670,000 clones, approximately 79% of which are singletons. The biggest ten clones account for roughly 1.8% of the sample.

The material sequenced was memory CD4+ T cells sorted from blood. The label giving this sample's cell subset or site can be read as: CD45RA-negative fraction. This clonotype was obtained from a young woman in good health.

The nucleotide sequence is given as TGTGCCAGCAGCTTCTCTCAGGAGCAGTACTTC. This codes for CASSFSQEQYF. The rearrangement joined TRBV7-9 to TRBJ2-7; too little of a D gene remains to name it. The CDR3 has 11 amino acids, counting the end cysteine and phenylalanine. CDR3 DNA only is kept here, 33 bases in frame from base 1. Relative to germline, V is 3 bases shorter and J is 7 bases shorter, with 7 bases between their ends. Reading the germline V gene (reference sequence) gives CDR1 SEHNR and CDR2 FQNEAQ.